The sequence of this T cell receptor beta chain was determined in a study of prognosis after radiotherapy for stage I lung cancer. Many counts were recorded for this clonotype. Germline V lookup: CDR1 DFQATT, CDR2 SNEGSKA (reference sequence). The germline V and J ends were trimmed by 7 bases and 4 bases, with 19 bases remaining between them. The CDR3 has 15 amino acids. Amplification of the TCR beta CDR3 (from genomic DNA) was done by two-round multiplex PCR. First-round PCR, the initial amplification, used primers specific to each TRBV and TRBJ gene. TCRdb re-derived calls from the multiplex PCR reads in MiXCR, one entry per CDR3 protein. The table has about 22,000 distinct CDR3 sequences, more than 40% seen once.

This TCR derives from a donor at least 50 years old with non-small cell lung cancer. The V call is TRBV20-1, the J call TRBJ2-2, with D maybe TRBD2 (6 bases). Specimen: PBMCs, collected before or after stereotactic body radiation therapy (not recorded which). Written as DNA, the CDR3 is TGCAGTGATCCGATTGGAGGGTCGAGCACCGGGGAGCTGTTTTTT. Translated, it gives CSDPIGGSSTGELFF.